These T cell receptor beta chains were read from a single sample in a study of T-cell reconstitution after alpha-beta-depleted transplantation in children. Each CDR3 protein gets one entry after TCRdb re-called the PCR reads with MiXCR. The data show over 85,000 distinct CDR3 sequences, with about 6.8% seen just once and less than 20% held by the top ten. Specimen: PBMCs, collected before TCRalphabeta/CD19-depleted stem cell transplant. These receptors all stem from a boy aged 2 to 9 with acute lymphoblastic leukemia, due to receive a stem cell transplant. Both conserved end residues are part of each CDR3. Fields, in order: D gene, J gene, V gene, CDR3 length, clone size, CDR3 protein, CDR3 DNA. The D gene is left open where the match is weak. A row's size may be missing; if present it is once, few, many or a size class.

TRBD1 TRBJ1-2 TRBV7-6 15 few CASSKGAGGGYGYTF TGTGCCAGCAGCAAGGGGGCAGGGGGAGGCTATGGCTACACCTTC
TRBD1 TRBJ1-3 TRBV5-6 15 many CASSAQGNPGNTIYF TGTGCCAGCAGCGCACAGGGGAACCCTGGAAACACCATATATTTT
TRBD1 TRBJ1-6 TRBV7-9 14 many CASSLRGSNSPLHF TGTGCCAGCAGCCTCAGGGGGTCTAATTCACCCCTCCACTTT
TRBD2 TRBJ2-3 TRBV7-9 17 medium-sized CASSLPLAGAFTDTQYF TGTGCCAGCAGCTTACCGCTAGCGGGGGCCTTCACAGATACGCAGTATTTT
TRBD1 TRBJ1-5 TRBV4-1 17 - CASSHVPTGGYNQPQHF TGCGCCAGCAGCCATGTCCCTACAGGGGGCTACAATCAGCCCCAGCATTTT
TRBD2 TRBJ2-1 TRBV5-1 17 - CASRSRTSGGPLDEQFF TGCGCCAGCAGAAGCCGAACTAGCGGGGGGCCCCTCGATGAGCAGTTCTTC
TRBD1 TRBJ1-1 TRBV20-1 14 many CSASSDRGVTEAFF TGCAGTGCTAGTTCGGACAGGGGTGTAACTGAAGCTTTCTTT
- TRBJ1-1 TRBV29-1 13 - CSVGQSKNTEAFF TGCAGCGTTGGCCAGAGTAAGAACACTGAAGCTTTCTTT
- TRBJ2-5 TRBV18 14 few CASSPIDEQETQYF TGTGCCAGCTCACCAATTGACGAACAAGAGACCCAGTACTTC
- TRBJ1-1 TRBV5-4 16 few CASSSYSGVGNTEAFF TGTGCCAGCAGCTCGTATAGCGGGGTAGGGAACACTGAAGCTTTCTTT
- TRBJ2-3 TRBV14 15 - CASSPYGGSTDTQYF TGTGCCAGCAGCCCTTATGGAGGGAGCACAGATACGCAGTATTTT
- TRBJ1-1 TRBV7-9 13 few CASSSRSQAEAFF TGTGCCAGCAGCTCCCGATCCCAGGCTGAAGCTTTCTTT
- TRBJ1-6 TRBV20-1 18 few CSARADPIRRQGFSPLHF TGCAGTGCTAGAGCAGACCCCATTCGTCGGCAGGGGTTCTCACCCCTCCACTTT
TRBD1 TRBJ2-6 TRBV5-1 20 - CASSLAGTGQSFSGANVLTF TGCGCCAGCAGCTTGGCCGGGACAGGGCAGTCATTCTCTGGGGCCAACGTCCTGACTTTC
TRBD2 TRBJ2-1 TRBV27 14 many CASSLLAGGYEQFF TGTGCCAGCAGTTTACTAGCGGGGGGGTATGAGCAGTTCTTC
- TRBJ1-3 TRBV5-1 14 - CASSLTGPGNTIYF TGCGCCAGCAGCTTGACGGGGCCCGGAAACACCATATATTTT
- TRBJ1-1 TRBV29-1 14 many CSVEVRGRTPEAFF TGCAGCGTTGAAGTCAGGGGCCGCACCCCTGAAGCTTTCTTT
- TRBJ1-2 TRBV7-9 12 - CASSLQDYGYTF TGTGCCAGCAGCTTACAGGACTATGGCTACACCTTC
- TRBJ2-7 TRBV5-1 14 many CASSLAGNSYEQYF TGCGCCAGCAGCTTGGCAGGGAACTCCTACGAGCAGTACTTC
- TRBJ1-2 TRBV7-8 14 few CASADGLANYGYTF TGTGCCAGCGCGGACGGATTAGCTAACTATGGCTACACCTTC
TRBD1 TRBJ1-1 TRBV3-1 16 - CASSQAGTGINTEAFF TGTGCCAGCAGCCAGGCCGGGACAGGGATTAACACTGAAGCTTTCTTT
- TRBJ2-1 TRBV11-2 13 few CASSLGVGNEQFF TGTGCCAGCAGCTTAGGCGTGGGCAATGAGCAGTTCTTC
TRBD1 TRBJ2-6 TRBV9 19 many CASSPVGQLYSSGANVLTF TGTGCCAGCAGCCCCGTGGGACAGCTTTATTCCTCTGGGGCCAACGTCCTGACTTTC
- TRBJ2-1 TRBV29-1 15 many CSAGTEFAAYNEQFF TGCAGCGCGGGAACCGAATTCGCCGCCTACAATGAGCAGTTCTTC
- TRBJ2-3 TRBV6-5 11 many CASSQMDTQYF TGTGCCAGCAGCCAGATGGATACGCAGTATTTT
- TRBJ1-1 TRBV12-3/TRBV12-4 13 many CASRSGVLTEAFF TGTGCCAGCAGGTCGGGGGTTTTGACTGAAGCTTTCTTT
TRBD1 TRBJ1-1 TRBV11-2 17 many CASSVRTQGARIAEAFF TGTGCCAGCAGCGTAAGGACACAGGGGGCGCGGATCGCTGAAGCTTTCTTT
TRBD2 TRBJ2-3 TRBV20-1 18 many CSATTLRIAGAYTDTQYF TGCAGTGCTACAACACTGAGGATAGCGGGGGCTTACACAGATACGCAGTATTTT
- TRBJ2-7 TRBV5-1 14 many CASSESQTGNEQYF TGCGCCAGCAGCGAGTCCCAGACAGGAAACGAGCAGTACTTC
- TRBJ1-6 TRBV5-6 12 few CASSVLRGPLHF TGTGCCAGCAGCGTCCTAAGGGGACCCCTCCACTTT
- TRBJ1-6 TRBV5-1 13 - CASRDSYNSPLHF TGCGCCAGCAGGGACAGCTATAATTCACCCCTCCACTTT
- TRBJ1-1 TRBV5-6 14 few CASSPGRGGTEAFF TGTGCCAGCAGCCCCGGGAGGGGCGGCACTGAAGCTTTCTTT
- TRBJ2-7 TRBV12-3/TRBV12-4 13 - CASSLGQDREQYF TGTGCCAGCAGTTTAGGACAGGATCGGGAGCAGTACTTC
TRBD1 TRBJ2-7 TRBV29-1 10 many CSVGDRVRYF TGCAGCGTTGGGGACAGGGTCCGGTACTTC
- TRBJ1-2 TRBV10-3 13 few CAISEQGRGGYTF TGTGCCATCAGTGAGCAGGGGCGGGGTGGCTACACCTTC
- TRBJ2-5 TRBV6-1 14 - CASRAKGHQETQYF TGTGCCAGCAGGGCGAAGGGACATCAAGAGACCCAGTACTTC
- TRBJ1-1 TRBV5-1 13 many CASSFGAVTEAFF TGCGCCAGCAGCTTCGGGGCAGTAACTGAAGCTTTCTTT
TRBD1 TRBJ1-1 TRBV7-1 14 - CASTGRGPYIEAFF TGTGCCAGCACCGGGAGGGGGCCATACATTGAAGCTTTCTTT
- TRBJ2-3 TRBV7-8 16 few CASSTSRSGSTDTQYF TGTGCCAGCAGCACCTCACGGTCGGGTAGCACAGATACGCAGTATTTT
TRBD1 TRBJ1-2 TRBV12-3/TRBV12-4 17 - CASSLRGEGAPNYGYTF TGTGCCAGCAGTTTACGGGGGGAGGGGGCTCCTAACTATGGCTACACCTTC
TRBD1 TRBJ2-3 TRBV4-1 16 many CASSPRQGKYTDTQYF TGCGCCAGCAGCCCGCGACAGGGAAAGTACACAGATACGCAGTATTTT
TRBD1 TRBJ1-5 TRBV5-1 15 few CASSLLGQGNQPQHF TGCGCCAGCAGCTTACTTGGACAGGGTAATCAGCCCCAGCATTTT